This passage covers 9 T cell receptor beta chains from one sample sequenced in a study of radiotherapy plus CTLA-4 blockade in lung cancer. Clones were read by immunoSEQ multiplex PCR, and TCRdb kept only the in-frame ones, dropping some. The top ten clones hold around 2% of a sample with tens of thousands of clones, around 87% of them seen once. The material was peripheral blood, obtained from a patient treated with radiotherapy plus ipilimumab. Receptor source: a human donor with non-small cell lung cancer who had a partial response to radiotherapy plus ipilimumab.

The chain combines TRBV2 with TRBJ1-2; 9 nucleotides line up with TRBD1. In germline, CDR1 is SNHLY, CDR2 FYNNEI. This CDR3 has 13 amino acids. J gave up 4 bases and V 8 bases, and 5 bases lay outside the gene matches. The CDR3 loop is CASRDRDFYGYTF. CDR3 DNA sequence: TGTGCCAGCCGGGACAGGGACTTCTATGGCTACACCTTC.

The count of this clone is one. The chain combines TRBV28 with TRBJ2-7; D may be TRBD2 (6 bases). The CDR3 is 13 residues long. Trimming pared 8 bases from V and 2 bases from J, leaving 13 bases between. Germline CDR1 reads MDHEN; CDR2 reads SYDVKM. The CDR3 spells CASGEAGPYEQYF. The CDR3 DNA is TGTGCCAGCGGGGAGGCAGGGCCCTACGAGCAGTACTTC. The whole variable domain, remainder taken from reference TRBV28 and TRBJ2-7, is DVKVTQSSRYLVKRTGEKVFLECVQDMDHENMFWYRQDPGLGLRLIYFSYDVKMKEKGDIPEGYSVSREKKERFSLILESASTNQTSMYLCASGEAGPYEQYFGPGTRLTVT.

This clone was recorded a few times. DNA of the CDR3: TGTGCCAGCCGGAGCTCTGGAAACACCATATATTTT. It is translated as CASRSSGNTIYF. This rearrangement joins TRBV7-8 to TRBJ1-3; D unclear. The CDR3 extends over 12 amino acids. Germline-derived CDR1 and CDR2 are SGHVS and FQNEAQ. The germline V and J ends were trimmed by 8 bases and 0 bases, with 5 bases remaining between them.

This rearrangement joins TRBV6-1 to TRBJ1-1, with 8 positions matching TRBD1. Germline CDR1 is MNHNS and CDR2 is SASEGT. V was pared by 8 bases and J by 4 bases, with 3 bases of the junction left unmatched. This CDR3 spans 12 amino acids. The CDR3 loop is CASWTGSTEAFF. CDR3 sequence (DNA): TGTGCCAGCTGGACAGGGAGCACTGAAGCTTTCTTT.

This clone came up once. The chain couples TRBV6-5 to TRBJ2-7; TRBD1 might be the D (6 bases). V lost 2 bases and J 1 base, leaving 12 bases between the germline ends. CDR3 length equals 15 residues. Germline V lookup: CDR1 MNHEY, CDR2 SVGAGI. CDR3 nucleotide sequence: TGTGCCAGCAGTTACACGAACAGGGCGTCCTACGAGCAGTACTTC. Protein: CASSYTNRASYEQYF.

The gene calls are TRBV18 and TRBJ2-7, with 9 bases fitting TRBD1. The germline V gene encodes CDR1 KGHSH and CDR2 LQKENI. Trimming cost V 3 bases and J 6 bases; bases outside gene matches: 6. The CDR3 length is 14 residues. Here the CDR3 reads CASSPEGTGTEQYV. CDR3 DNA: TGTGCCAGCTCACCCGAAGGGACAGGGACCGAGCAGTACGTC.

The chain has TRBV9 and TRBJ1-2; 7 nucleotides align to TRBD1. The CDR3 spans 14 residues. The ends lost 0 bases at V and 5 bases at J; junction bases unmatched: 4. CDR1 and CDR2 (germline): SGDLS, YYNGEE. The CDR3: CASSVGQGDYGYTF. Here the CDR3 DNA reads TGTGCCAGCAGCGTAGGACAGGGAGATTATGGCTACACCTTC.

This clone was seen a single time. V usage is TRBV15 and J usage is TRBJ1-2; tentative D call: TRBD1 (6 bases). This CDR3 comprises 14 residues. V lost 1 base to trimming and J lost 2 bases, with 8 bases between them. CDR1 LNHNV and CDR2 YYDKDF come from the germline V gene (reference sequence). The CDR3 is CATSRARGNYGYTF. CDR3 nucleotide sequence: TGTGCCACCAGCAGAGCTAGGGGGAACTATGGCTACACCTTC.

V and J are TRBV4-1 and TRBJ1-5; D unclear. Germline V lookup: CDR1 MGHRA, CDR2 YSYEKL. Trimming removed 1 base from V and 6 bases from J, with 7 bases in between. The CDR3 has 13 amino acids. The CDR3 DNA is TGCGCCAGCAGCCAAGGGCTTGGTCAGCCCCAGCATTTT. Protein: CASSQGLGQPQHF.